This entry lists 3 T cell receptor beta chains sequenced from one sample in a study of Graves' ophthalmopathy and Graves' hyperthyroidism (dated by TCRdb to the late 2010s). Sequencer: Illumina HiSeq 2000. TCR beta CDR3 regions were amplified from RNA transcripts for repertoire sequencing. A first-round RT-PCR used HTBI primers with the Qiagen OneStep RT-PCR kit, followed by a second-round multiplex PCR, size selection and purification. Using fastp at Q25 and MiXCR, TCRdb reprocessed the public reads and kept productive beta chains. Under each unique CDR3 protein, matching rows form one entry showing the most common genes and DNA. The sample contains hundreds of thousands of distinct CDR3 sequences, 20% to 25% of them found a single time. The ten largest clonotypes hold approximately 3% of the sample. The sample taken for sequencing was peripheral blood. These receptors were obtained from a woman aged 18-29 years with stable Graves' hyperthyroidism. Donor details come from another sample of the same person, matched by shared clones.

The table lists this clonotype with many counts. This sequence joins TRBV7-2 and TRBJ2-7; D gene ambiguous. Germline values: CDR1 SGHTA, CDR2 FQGNSA. This CDR3 has 15 amino acids. The germline V and J ends were trimmed by 4 bases and 6 bases, with 19 bases remaining between them. The CDR3 region is CASSSKVEGLGEQYF. The DNA for the CDR3 is TGTGCCAGCAGCTCGAAGGTGGAAGGGTTGGGCGAGCAGTACTTC.

Only a few counts were recorded for this clonotype. This sequence joins TRBV7-9 and TRBJ1-2; tentatively, D is TRBD1 (6 bases). Deletions cut 5 bases from V and 2 bases from J, with 15 bases between. There are 15 residues in the CDR3. Germline CDR1 reads SEHNR; CDR2 reads FQNEAQ (reference sequence). The CDR3 nucleotides read TGTGCCAGCAGCCCGACAGGATTCGGCAACTATGGCTACACCTTC. This codes for CASSPTGFGNYGYTF.

Only a few counts were recorded for this clonotype. The rearrangement uses TRBV7-2 and TRBJ2-3; no firm D call. Germline V gene sequence: CDR1 SGHTA, CDR2 FQGNSA. The CDR3 extends over 14 amino acids. Deletions cut 5 bases from V and 0 bases from J, with 9 bases between. CDR3: CASSRLVSTDTQYF. The DNA of the CDR3 is TGTGCCAGCAGCCGACTGGTGAGCACAGATACGCAGTATTTT.